This T cell receptor (beta chain) stems from a study of T cell responses to AZD1222 COVID-19 vaccine. Study-level findings and limits: Increased Spike-specific TCR breadth and depth were observed after two AZD1222 doses. Spike regions recognized by vaccine-associated CD4 TCRs spanned the protein, led by 160-218 and 743-854. The donor group comprised mostly white British people and more females; the analysis possibly underestimated clonal diversity.

J was trimmed by 4 bases and V by 0 bases; bases with no gene match: 12. The CDR3 extends over 18 amino acids. Some clones are missing from TCRdb's copy, which holds only in-frame ones; the method was immunoSEQ multiplex PCR. The table includes about 120,000 clones, 89% detected once. Of note for this clone: The antigen is undetermined.

The J gene is TRBJ2-1, the V gene TRBV23-1; 7 nucleotides agree with TRBD2. TRBV23-1 is annotated as an ORF whose role is uncertain. The receptor was isolated from an adult in good health. Here the sequenced sample was peripheral blood, taken on day 0 of AZD1222 vaccination. CDR3 amino acids: CASSQSVPGGSDYNEQFF. Written as DNA, the CDR3 is TGCGCCAGCAGTCAATCGGTCCCGGGAGGTTCTGATTACAATGAGCAGTTCTTC.